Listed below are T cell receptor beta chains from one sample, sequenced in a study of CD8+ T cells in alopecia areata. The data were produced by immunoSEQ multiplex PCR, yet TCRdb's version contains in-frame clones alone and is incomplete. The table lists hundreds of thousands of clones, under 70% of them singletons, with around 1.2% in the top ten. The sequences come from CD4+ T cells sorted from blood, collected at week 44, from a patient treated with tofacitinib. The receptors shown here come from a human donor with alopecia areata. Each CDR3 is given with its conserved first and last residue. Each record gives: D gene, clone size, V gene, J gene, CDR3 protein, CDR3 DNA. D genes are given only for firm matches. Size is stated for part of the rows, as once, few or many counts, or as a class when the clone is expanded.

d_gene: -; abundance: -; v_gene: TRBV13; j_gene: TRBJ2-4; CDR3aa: CASSSNRDTLAKNIQYF; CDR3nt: TGTGCCAGCAGCTCGAATCGGGACACTTTAGCCAAAAACATTCAGTACTTC
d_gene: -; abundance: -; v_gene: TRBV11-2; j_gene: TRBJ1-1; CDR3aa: CASRDIPGQAFF; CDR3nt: TGTGCCAGCAGAGATATACCGGGGCAAGCTTTCTTT
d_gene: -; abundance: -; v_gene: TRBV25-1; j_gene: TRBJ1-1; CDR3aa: CASSGPGGGQTEAFF; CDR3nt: TGTGCCAGCAGTGGCCCCGGGGGGGGTCAGACTGAAGCTTTCTTT
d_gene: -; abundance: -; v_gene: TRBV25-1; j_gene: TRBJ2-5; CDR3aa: CASSEVRIQETQYF; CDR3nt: TGTGCCAGCAGTGAAGTACGGATACAAGAGACCCAGTACTTC
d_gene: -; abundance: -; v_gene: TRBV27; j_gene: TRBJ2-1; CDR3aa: CASSSASRGYNEQFF; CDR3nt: TGTGCCAGCAGTTCGGCCTCGCGGGGCTACAATGAGCAGTTCTTC
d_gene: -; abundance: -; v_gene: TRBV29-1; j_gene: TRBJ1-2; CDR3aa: CSVGSLNYGYTF; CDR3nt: TGCAGCGTTGGGAGCCTTAACTATGGCTACACCTTC
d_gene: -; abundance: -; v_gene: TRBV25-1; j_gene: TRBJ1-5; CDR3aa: CASSGQEGVYNQPQHF; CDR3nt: TGTGCCAGCAGTGGACAGGAGGGGGTTTACAATCAGCCCCAGCATTTT
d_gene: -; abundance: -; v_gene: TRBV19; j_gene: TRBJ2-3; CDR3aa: CASLSWDGDTQYF; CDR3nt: TGTGCCAGTCTGAGCTGGGACGGAGATACGCAGTATTTT
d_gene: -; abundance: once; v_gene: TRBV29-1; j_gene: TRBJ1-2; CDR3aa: CSVDVGYGYTF; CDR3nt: TGCAGCGTTGACGTCGGGTATGGCTACACCTTC
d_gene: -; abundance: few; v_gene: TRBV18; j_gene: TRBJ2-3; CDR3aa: CASSPTSRGTDTQYF; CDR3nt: TGTGCCAGCTCACCCACTAGTAGGGGCACAGATACGCAGTATTTT
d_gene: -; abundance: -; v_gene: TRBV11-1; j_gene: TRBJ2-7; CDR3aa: CASSLYSGNYEQYF; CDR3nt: TGTGCCAGCAGCTTATATTCAGGGAACTACGAGCAGTACTTC
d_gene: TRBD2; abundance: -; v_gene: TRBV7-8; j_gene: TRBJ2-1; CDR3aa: CASRREAGGHNEQFF; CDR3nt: TGTGCCAGCAGACGGGAGGCGGGGGGCCACAATGAGCAGTTCTTC
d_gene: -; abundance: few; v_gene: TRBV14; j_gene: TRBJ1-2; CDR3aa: CASSQTGGYTF; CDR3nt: TGTGCCAGCAGCCAAACGGGTGGCTACACCTTC
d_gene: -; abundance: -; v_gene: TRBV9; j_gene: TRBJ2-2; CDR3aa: CASSVGLRGPSNTGELFF; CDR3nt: TGTGCCAGCAGCGTGGGCTTGCGGGGGCCGTCGAACACCGGGGAGCTGTTTTTT
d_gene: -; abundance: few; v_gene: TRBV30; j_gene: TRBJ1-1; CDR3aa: CAWDPTRGSEAFF; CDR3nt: TGTGCCTGGGACCCCACAAGAGGCTCTGAAGCTTTCTTT
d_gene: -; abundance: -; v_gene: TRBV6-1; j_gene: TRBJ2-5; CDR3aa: CASSEDNRSRETQYF; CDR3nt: TGTGCCAGCAGTGAAGACAACAGGTCGAGGGAGACCCAGTACTTC
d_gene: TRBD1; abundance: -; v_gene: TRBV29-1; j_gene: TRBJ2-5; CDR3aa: CSVEIGTGDFTETQYF; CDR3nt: TGCAGCGTTGAAATTGGGACAGGGGATTTCACGGAGACCCAGTACTTC
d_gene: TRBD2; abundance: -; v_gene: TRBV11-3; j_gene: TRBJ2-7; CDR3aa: CASSFSGTRSSYEQYF; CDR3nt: TGTGCCAGCAGCTTTTCCGGGACTAGGAGCTCCTACGAGCAGTACTTC
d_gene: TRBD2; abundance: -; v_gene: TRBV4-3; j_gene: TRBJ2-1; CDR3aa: CASSQGLRGDEQFF; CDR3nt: TGCGCCAGCAGCCAAGGGTTACGGGGGGATGAGCAGTTCTTC
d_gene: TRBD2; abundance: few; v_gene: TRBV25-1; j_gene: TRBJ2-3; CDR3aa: CASGAGGTDTQYF; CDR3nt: TGTGCCAGCGGGGCGGGGGGCACAGATACGCAGTATTTT
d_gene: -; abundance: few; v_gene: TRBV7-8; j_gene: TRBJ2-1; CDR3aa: CASSFDGVYNEQFF; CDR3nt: TGTGCCAGCAGCTTTGACGGGGTCTACAATGAGCAGTTCTTC
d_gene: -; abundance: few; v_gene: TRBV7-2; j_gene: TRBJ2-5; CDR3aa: CASSFHVGAGETQYF; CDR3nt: TGTGCCAGCAGCTTTCATGTAGGGGCGGGGGAGACCCAGTACTTC
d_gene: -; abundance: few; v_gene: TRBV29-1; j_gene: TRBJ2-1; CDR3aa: CSPLGQYNEQFF; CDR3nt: TGCAGCCCTTTGGGGCAATACAATGAGCAGTTCTTC
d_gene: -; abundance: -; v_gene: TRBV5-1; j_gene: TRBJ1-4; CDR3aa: CASSSAATNEKLFF; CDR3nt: TGCGCCAGCAGCTCCGCTGCAACTAATGAAAAACTGTTTTTT
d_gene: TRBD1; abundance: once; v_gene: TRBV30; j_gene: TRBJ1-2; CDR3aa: CAWSNRGLSGYTF; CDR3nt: TGTGCCTGGAGCAACAGGGGTTTATCTGGCTACACCTTC
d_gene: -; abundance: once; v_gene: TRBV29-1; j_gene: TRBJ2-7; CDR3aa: CSVQGLLSYEQYF; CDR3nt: TGCAGCGTTCAGGGGCTGCTCTCCTACGAGCAGTACTTC
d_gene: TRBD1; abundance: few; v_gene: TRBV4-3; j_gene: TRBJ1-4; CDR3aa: CASSRTGAEKLFF; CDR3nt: TGCGCCAGCAGCCGGACAGGGGCGGAAAAACTGTTTTTT
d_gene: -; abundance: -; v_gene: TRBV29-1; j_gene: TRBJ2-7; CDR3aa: CSAASRLSSYEQYF; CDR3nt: TGCAGCGCGGCGTCAAGACTGAGCTCCTACGAGCAGTACTTC
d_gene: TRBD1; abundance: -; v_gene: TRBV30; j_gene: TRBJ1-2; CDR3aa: CAWRSGTGDYGYTF; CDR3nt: TGTGCCTGGAGATCCGGGACAGGGGATTATGGCTACACCTTC
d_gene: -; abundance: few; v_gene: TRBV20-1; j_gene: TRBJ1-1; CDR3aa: CSARDHPEAFF; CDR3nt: TGCAGTGCTAGAGATCATCCTGAAGCTTTCTTT
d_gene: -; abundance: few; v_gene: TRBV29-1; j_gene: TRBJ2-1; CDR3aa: CSVGVTVTDNEQFF; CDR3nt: TGCAGCGTTGGAGTCACAGTAACGGACAATGAGCAGTTCTTC
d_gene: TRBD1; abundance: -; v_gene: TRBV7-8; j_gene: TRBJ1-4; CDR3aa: CASSLLQGKLFF; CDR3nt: TGTGCCAGCAGCCTACTACAGGGGAAACTGTTTTTT
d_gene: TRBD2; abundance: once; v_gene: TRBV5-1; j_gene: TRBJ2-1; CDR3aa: CASSLLGIAGQSYNEQFF; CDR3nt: TGCGCCAGCAGCCTCCTCGGGATAGCGGGGCAGTCCTACAATGAGCAGTTCTTC
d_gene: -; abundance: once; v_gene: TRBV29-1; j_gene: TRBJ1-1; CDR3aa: CSVEGTEAFF; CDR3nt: TGCAGCGTTGAAGGAACTGAAGCTTTCTTT
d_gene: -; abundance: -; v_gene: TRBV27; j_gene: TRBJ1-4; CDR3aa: CASRPNHLGAGEKLFF; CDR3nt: TGTGCCAGCAGACCAAACCACTTGGGGGCCGGAGAAAAACTGTTTTTT
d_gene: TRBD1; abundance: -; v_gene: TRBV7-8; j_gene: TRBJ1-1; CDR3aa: CASSPWTGGTEAFF; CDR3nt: TGTGCCAGCAGCCCTTGGACAGGGGGCACTGAAGCTTTCTTT
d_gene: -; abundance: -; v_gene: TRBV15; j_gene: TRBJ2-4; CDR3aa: CATSSDSLKNIQYF; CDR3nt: TGTGCCACCAGCAGTGACAGTCTCAAAAACATTCAGTACTTC
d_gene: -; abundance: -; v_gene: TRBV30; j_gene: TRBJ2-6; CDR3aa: CAWSSGANVLTF; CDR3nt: TGTGCCTGGTCCTCTGGGGCCAACGTCCTGACTTTC
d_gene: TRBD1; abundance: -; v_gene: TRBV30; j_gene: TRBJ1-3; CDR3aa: CAWSVRQGNGNTIYF; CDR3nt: TGTGCCTGGAGTGTACGACAGGGAAATGGAAACACCATATATTTT
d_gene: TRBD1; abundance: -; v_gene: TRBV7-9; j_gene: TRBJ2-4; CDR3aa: CASSLVRGLGKNIQYF; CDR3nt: TGTGCCAGCAGCTTGGTCAGGGGGCTTGGCAAAAACATTCAGTACTTC
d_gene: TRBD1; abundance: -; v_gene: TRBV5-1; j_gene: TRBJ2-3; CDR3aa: CASSLRGLGTDTQYF; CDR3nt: TGCGCCAGCAGCTTGAGGGGGCTCGGCACAGATACGCAGTATTTT
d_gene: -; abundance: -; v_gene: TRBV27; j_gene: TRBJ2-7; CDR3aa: CASSSRPGGQYF; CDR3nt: TGTGCCAGCAGTTCAAGACCGGGTGGGCAGTACTTC
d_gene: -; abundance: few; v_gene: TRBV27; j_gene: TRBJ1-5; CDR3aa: CASSLTPVNDQPQHF; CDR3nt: TGTGCCAGCAGTTTGACTCCGGTCAACGATCAGCCCCAGCATTTT
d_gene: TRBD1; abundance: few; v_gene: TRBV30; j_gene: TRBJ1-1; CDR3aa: CAWSVGTGRNTEAFF; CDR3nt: TGTGCCTGGAGTGTCGGGACAGGGAGGAACACTGAAGCTTTCTTT
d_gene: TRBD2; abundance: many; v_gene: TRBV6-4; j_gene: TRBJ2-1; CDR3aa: CASSETTSGPDEQFF; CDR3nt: TGTGCCAGCAGTGAGACGACTAGCGGTCCCGATGAGCAGTTCTTC
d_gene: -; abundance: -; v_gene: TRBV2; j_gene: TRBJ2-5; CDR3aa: CASRGQETQYF; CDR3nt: TGTGCCAGCAGGGGTCAAGAGACCCAGTACTTC
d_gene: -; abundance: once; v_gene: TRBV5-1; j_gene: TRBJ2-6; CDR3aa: CASSLDTGANVLTF; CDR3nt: TGCGCCAGCAGCTTGGATACAGGGGCCAACGTCCTGACTTTC